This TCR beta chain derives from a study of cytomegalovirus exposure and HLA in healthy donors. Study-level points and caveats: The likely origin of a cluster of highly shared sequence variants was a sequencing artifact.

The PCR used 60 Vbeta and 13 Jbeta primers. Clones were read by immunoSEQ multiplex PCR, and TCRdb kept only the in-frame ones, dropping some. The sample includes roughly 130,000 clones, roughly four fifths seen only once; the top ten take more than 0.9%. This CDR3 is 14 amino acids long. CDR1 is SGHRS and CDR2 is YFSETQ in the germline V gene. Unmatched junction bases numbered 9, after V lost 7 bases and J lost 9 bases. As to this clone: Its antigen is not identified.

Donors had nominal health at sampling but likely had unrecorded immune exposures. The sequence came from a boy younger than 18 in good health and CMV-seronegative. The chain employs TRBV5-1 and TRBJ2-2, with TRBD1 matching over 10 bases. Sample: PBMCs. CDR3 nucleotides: TGCGCCAGCTACGGGACAGGGGATAGGAGGGAGCTGTTTTTT. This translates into CASYGTGDRRELFF.